Each of the 29 T cell receptor beta chains below was sequenced from the same sample in a study of control samples from healthy donors and cancer patients. Here immunoSEQ multiplex PCR was the method, and the copy in TCRdb shows in-frame clones only, minus some. The sample has 150,000 to 200,000 clones; more than 80% are singletons. Material for sequencing was blood. These receptors were obtained from a man aged 25-45 years in good health.

The chain's CDR3 is CASSFPTGPETEAFF. The CDR3 nucleotides read TGTGCCAGCAGTTTCCCGACAGGGCCCGAGACTGAAGCTTTCTTT. The gene calls are TRBV28 and TRBJ1-1; 7 nucleotides agree with TRBD1. CDR3 length: 15 residues. V lost 3 bases, J lost 5 bases, and 9 bases stayed unmatched. Germline V gene lookup returns CDR1 MDHEN and CDR2 SYDVKM.

The rearrangement uses TRBV5-1 and TRBJ2-5; D gene unclear. V was shortened by 2 bases and J by 2 bases, with 7 bases between the two germline ends. The CDR3 is 13 amino acids. Per germline, CDR1 SGHRS and CDR2 YFSETQ. CDR3 sequence reads: CASSFLSQETQYF. CDR3 sequence (DNA): TGCGCCAGCAGCTTCCTTTCTCAAGAGACCCAGTACTTC.

This chain uses TRBV5-1 with TRBJ1-3; D may be TRBD1 (5 bases). Germline values: CDR1 SGHRS, CDR2 YFSETQ. The ends were cut back, 0 bases at V and 0 bases at J, with 10 bases in the middle. The CDR3 contains 16 residues. CDR3 region: CASSLDTGGSGNTIYF. CDR3 in DNA: TGCGCCAGCAGCTTGGATACAGGCGGCTCTGGAAACACCATATATTTT.

J is TRBJ1-2 and V is TRBV6-5, with 10 nucleotides matching TRBD1. Trimming cost V 5 bases and J 6 bases; bases outside gene matches: 9. CDR3 length equals 15 residues. In germline, CDR1 is MNHEY, CDR2 SVGAGI. CDR3 protein: CASSRGDRGLNGYTF. In DNA form, the CDR3 reads TGTGCCAGCAGTCGCGGGGACAGGGGCCTGAATGGCTACACCTTC.

The chain combines TRBV5-1 with TRBJ1-4; D possibly corresponds to TRBD1 (5 bases). The germline V and J ends were trimmed by 5 bases and 7 bases, with 18 bases remaining between them. Germline-derived CDR1 and CDR2 are SGHRS and YFSETQ. The CDR3 consists of 15 residues. The CDR3 is CASRPTRGVGEKLFF. CDR3 DNA: TGCGCCAGCAGGCCTACCCGGGGGGTGGGTGAAAAACTGTTTTTT.

J is TRBJ1-1 and V is TRBV4-2, with 8 positions matching TRBD1. Losses at the gene ends were 4 bases for V and 4 bases for J; bases not matched to a gene: 2. The CDR3 length is 13 residues. Germline V CDR1 and CDR2: LGHNA, YNFKEQ. CDR3 DNA sequence: TGTGCCAGCAGCCCCGACAGGGGCACTGAAGCTTTCTTT. Protein product: CASSPDRGTEAFF.

The chain couples TRBV3-1 (or the pseudogene TRBV3-2) to TRBJ1-5; D not resolved. The germline V gene has CDR1 LGHDT and CDR2 YNNKEL (reference sequence). The CDR3 sequence is 14 residues long. The V and J ends lost 0 bases and 0 bases respectively, with 3 bases between them. CDR3 nucleotide sequence: TGTGCCAGCAGCCAAGACGGTAGCAATCAGCCCCAGCATTTT. Protein sequence: CASSQDGSNQPQHF.

This clone has a single count. One end of the junction does not line up with germline, which may come from a read error. The J gene is TRBJ2-5, the V gene TRBV15, with D perhaps matching TRBD1 (6 bases). CDR1 is LNHNV, CDR2 YYDKDF, per germline (reference sequence). The CDR3 is made up of 14 amino acids. The CDR3 here is CATRRAGTGETQYF. CDR3 in DNA: TGTGCCACCAGAAGAGCCGGCACAGGGGAGACCCAGTACTTC.

This chain joins TRBV27 and TRBJ1-5; TRBD1 matches at 8 bases. The CDR3 totals 16 residues. After removal of 5 bases from V and 4 bases from J, the junction contained 10 bases not matched to a gene. Germline loops: CDR1 MNHEY, CDR2 SMNVEV (reference sequence). DNA of the CDR3: TGTGCCAGCAGTCCCTATGGCAGGGGGCTAAATCAGCCCCAGCATTTT. Protein: CASSPYGRGLNQPQHF.

The CDR3 DNA reads as TGTGCCAGCAGCGTAGAGACGGCCGGTTATGGCTACACCTTC. Protein product: CASSVETAGYGYTF. V is TRBV9 and J is TRBJ1-2; D not certain. Germline V gene data show CDR1 as SGDLS and CDR2 as YYNGEE. Trimming removed 0 bases at V and 5 bases at J, with 11 bases between. This CDR3 has 14 residues. Full variable domain (rest looked up from reference TRBV9 and TRBJ1-2): DSGVTQTPKHLITATGQRVTLRCSPRSGDLSVYWYQQSLDQGLQFLIQYYNGEERAKGNILERFSAQQFPDLHSELNLSSLELGDSALYFCASSVETAGYGYTFGSGTRLTVV.

The rearrangement joins TRBV19 to TRBJ1-6; TRBD1 aligns across 10 bases. The trim removed 4 bases at V and 7 bases at J, leaving 4 bases unmatched. Germline V gene sequence: CDR1 LNHDA, CDR2 SQIVND (reference sequence). The length of the CDR3 is 15 residues. The CDR3 bases are TGTGCCAGTAGTACCGACAGGGGGCTGAATTCACCCCTCCACTTT. This sequence encodes CASSTDRGLNSPLHF.

The V call is TRBV6-5, the J call TRBJ1-6; D possibly corresponds to TRBD1 (5 bases). V lost 9 bases, J lost 6 bases, and 12 bases lay in between. The germline gives CDR1 MNHEY, CDR2 SVGAGI. This CDR3 contains 13 residues. The CDR3 here is CASTGLANSPLHF. CDR3 bases: TGTGCCAGTACAGGTTTGGCTAATTCACCCCTCCACTTT.

The J gene is TRBJ2-2, the V gene TRBV2; the match to TRBD2 covers 15 bases. CDR3 length: 18 residues. J lost 2 bases, V lost 6 bases, and 7 bases had no gene match. Germline CDR1 and CDR2: SNHLY and FYNNEI. CDR3 amino acids: CASSRRGLAGGNTGELFF. CDR3 sequence (DNA): TGTGCCAGCAGCCGGCGGGGACTAGCGGGAGGTAACACCGGGGAGCTGTTTTTT.

This clone showed up just a few times. The chain combines TRBV12-3 or TRBV12-4 with TRBJ1-2; D not certain. CDR3 length equals 12 residues. Deletions cut 1 base from V and 8 bases from J, with 8 bases between. The CDR3 nucleotides read TGTGCCAGCAGTTTAGGGCCCCAGGGCTACACCTTC. Residues: CASSLGPQGYTF.

In DNA form, the CDR3 reads TGTGCCAGCAGCCCCGGACTAGCGGGAGGGCCGTCCTACAATGAGCAGTTCTTC. It translates to CASSPGLAGGPSYNEQFF. V gene TRBV11-3 combines with J gene TRBJ2-1, with 15 bases that match TRBD2. The CDR3 runs to 18 residues. Germline CDR1 reads SGHNT; CDR2 reads YENEEA. The ends lost 5 bases at V and 1 base at J; junction bases unmatched: 6.

The chain uses TRBV10-3 and TRBJ2-7, with 10 bases fitting TRBD1. Germline V lookup: CDR1 ENHRY, CDR2 SYGVKD. V dropped 1 base and J dropped 5; count of bases not matched to a gene: 5. The CDR3 runs 15 residues. The CDR3 DNA follows: TGTGCCATCAGTGAGTTGGGACAGGGGTCCGACGAGCAGTACTTC. It codes for CAISELGQGSDEQYF.

The V call is TRBV6-5, the J call TRBJ1-5, with TRBD1 identical over 8 bases. The junction had 4 bases not matched to a gene; V was cut back by 9 bases and J by 3 bases. Per germline, CDR1 MNHEY and CDR2 SVGAGI. The CDR3 contains 13 residues. CDR3 in DNA: TGTGCCAGTAGGGGACAGGACAATCAGCCCCAGCATTTT. This sequence encodes CASRGQDNQPQHF.

This sequence joins TRBV5-1 and TRBJ1-2; weak D call: TRBD1 (5 bases). Trimming left V 2 bases short and J 14 bases short, with 19 bases between. Germline assignment: CDR1 SGHRS and CDR2 YFSETQ. This CDR3 is 13 amino acids long. As DNA, the CDR3 is TGCGCCAGCAGCTTTTCAGGGCCTCACCGTGGGACCTTC. Translated, it gives CASSFSGPHRGTF.

CDR3 sequence: CASSDGAPRDTQYF. CDR3 nucleotides: TGTGCCAGCAGTGACGGGGCCCCTAGGGATACGCAGTATTTT. The rearrangement links TRBV6-1 to TRBJ2-3; tentatively, D is TRBD1 or TRBD2 (5 bases each). Trimming took off 3 bases at V and 6 bases at J, with 13 bases between the two ends. Germline V gene data show CDR1 as MNHNS and CDR2 as SASEGT. This CDR3 comprises 14 residues.

J is TRBJ1-1 and V is TRBV4-1, with D perhaps TRBD1 (5 bases). Germline V CDR1 and CDR2: MGHRA, YSYEKL. Trimming took 5 bases from V and 6 from J, leaving 19 bases between them. The CDR3 loop spans 15 amino acids. The CDR3 reads CASSSGAGKNPEAFF. For the CDR3, the DNA is TGCGCCAGCAGCAGCGGGGCAGGGAAGAATCCTGAAGCTTTCTTT.

This chain joins TRBV28 and TRBJ2-7, with a weak D call TRBD1 (7 bases). Germline V gene sequence: CDR1 MDHEN, CDR2 SYDVKM. Trimming removed 0 bases from V and 5 bases from J, with 17 bases in between. This CDR3 has 16 residues. The CDR3 spells CASSLWRSRGDDEQYF. The CDR3 DNA reads as TGTGCCAGCAGTTTATGGCGAAGCAGGGGGGACGACGAGCAGTACTTC.

This clone was recorded once. This chain connects TRBV28 to TRBJ1-1; weak D call: TRBD1 (6 bases). V was clipped by 4 bases and J by 5 bases, with 14 bases between them. The germline CDR1 and CDR2 sequences are MDHEN and SYDVKM. The CDR3 totals 14 residues. The CDR3 DNA sequence: TGTGCCAGCAGTTACAGAAAACAGGGAACTGAAGCTTTCTTT. Translating gives CASSYRKQGTEAFF.

The V call is TRBV27, the J call TRBJ2-5; 10 bases map to TRBD2. The V segment lost 1 base and the J segment 1 base; nucleotides outside the gene matches: 3. CDR1 is MNHEY and CDR2 is SMNVEV in the germline V gene (reference sequence). CDR3 length: 16 residues. As DNA, the CDR3 is TGTGCCAGCAGTTTATTAGCGGGAGGCGCCCAAGAGACCCAGTACTTC. Its protein is CASSLLAGGAQETQYF.

The rearrangement uses TRBV19 and TRBJ1-3; D is unclear. This CDR3 region has 11 residues. Trimming shortened V by 6 bases and J by 2 bases, and 2 bases separated the two germline ends. Germline CDR1 LNHDA, CDR2 SQIVND (reference sequence). This CDR3 reads CASSPGNTIYF. The DNA for the CDR3 is TGTGCCAGTAGCCCTGGAAACACCATATATTTT. Looking up the rest from reference TRBV19 and TRBJ1-3 gives the full variable domain: DGGITQSPKYLFRKEGQNVTLSCEQNLNHDAMYWYRQDPGQGLRLIYYSQIVNDFQKGDIAEGYSVSREKKESFPLTVTSAQKNPTAFYLCASSPGNTIYFGEGSWLTVV.

V usage is TRBV28 and J usage is TRBJ1-4, with TRBD1 matching over 8 bases. The ends lost 5 bases at V and 8 bases at J; junction bases unmatched: 7. In germline, CDR1 is MDHEN, CDR2 SYDVKM. The CDR3 contains 14 residues. CDR3 nucleotides: TGTGCCAGCAGTCCCGGACAGGGACTGGAAAAACTGTTTTTT. It is translated as CASSPGQGLEKLFF.

The rearrangement joins TRBV19 to TRBJ2-7, with D perhaps matching TRBD1 (5 bases). Deletions cut 8 bases from V and 4 bases from J, with 9 bases between. This CDR3 has 11 amino acids. Germline V gene sequence: CDR1 LNHDA, CDR2 SQIVND (reference sequence). The CDR3 region is CASVKGYEQYF. CDR3 sequence (DNA): TGTGCCAGTGTGAAGGGGTACGAGCAGTACTTC. Filled out from reference TRBV19 and TRBJ2-7, the complete variable domain reads DGGITQSPKYLFRKEGQNVTLSCEQNLNHDAMYWYRQDPGQGLRLIYYSQIVNDFQKGDIAEGYSVSREKKESFPLTVTSAQKNPTAFYLCASVKGYEQYFGPGTRLTVT.

The rearrangement links TRBV11-3 to TRBJ2-3; no clear D gene. V dropped 1 base and J dropped 4 bases, with 3 bases sitting between them. The CDR3 length is 12 residues. The germline V gene encodes CDR1 SGHNT and CDR2 YENEEA. CDR3 protein: CASSLVPDTQYF. CDR3 DNA: TGTGCCAGCAGCTTAGTCCCAGATACGCAGTATTTT.

The chain recombines TRBV5-4 with TRBJ2-1; D is uncertain. The CDR3 is made up of 13 amino acids. The germline V gene has CDR1 SGHNT and CDR2 YYREEE (reference sequence). Trimming took 1 base from V and 8 from J, leaving 10 bases between them. CDR3 protein: CASSLTIMDEQFF. The DNA for the CDR3 is TGTGCCAGCAGCTTGACGATAATGGATGAGCAGTTCTTC. The whole variable domain, remainder taken from reference TRBV5-4 and TRBJ2-1, is ETGVTQSPTHLIKTRGQQVTLRCSSQSGHNTVSWYQQALGQGPQFIFQYYREEENGRGNFPPRFSGLQFPNYSSELNVNALELDDSALYLCASSLTIMDEQFFGPGTRLTVL.

This clone was counted once. The chain carries TRBV7-8 and TRBJ1-5; 9 nucleotides match TRBD1. V was pared by 5 bases and J by 6 bases, with 8 bases of the junction left unmatched. The CDR3 has 15 amino acids. The germline V gene has CDR1 SGHVS and CDR2 FQNEAQ. The CDR3 coding sequence is TGTGCCAGCAGCGCCCGGGACAGGGTCGCTCAGCCCCAGCATTTT. It is translated as CASSARDRVAQPQHF. The whole variable domain, filled in from reference TRBV7-8 and TRBJ1-5, reads GAGVSQSPRYKVAKRGQDVALRCDPISGHVSLFWYQQALGQGPEFLTYFQNEAQLDKSGLPSDRFFAERPEGSVSTLKIQRTQQEDSAVYLCASSARDRVAQPQHFGDGTRLSIL.